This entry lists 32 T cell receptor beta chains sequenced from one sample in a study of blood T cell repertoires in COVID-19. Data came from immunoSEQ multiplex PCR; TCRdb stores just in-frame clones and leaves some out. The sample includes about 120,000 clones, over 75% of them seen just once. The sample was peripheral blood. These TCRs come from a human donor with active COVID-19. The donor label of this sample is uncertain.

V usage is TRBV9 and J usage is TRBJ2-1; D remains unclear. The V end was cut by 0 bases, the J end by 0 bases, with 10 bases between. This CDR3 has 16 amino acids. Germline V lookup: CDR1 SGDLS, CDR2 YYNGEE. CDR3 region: CASSVGPKSSYNEQFF. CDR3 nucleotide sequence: TGTGCCAGCAGCGTAGGCCCAAAGAGCTCCTACAATGAGCAGTTCTTC.

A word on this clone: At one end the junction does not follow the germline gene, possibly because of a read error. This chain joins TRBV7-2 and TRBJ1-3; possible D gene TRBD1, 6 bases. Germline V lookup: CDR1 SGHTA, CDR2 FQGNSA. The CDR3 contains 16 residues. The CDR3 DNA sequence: TGTGCCAACAGCCAAGGGACACTTAGCTCTGGAAACACCATATATTTT. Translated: CANSQGTLSSGNTIYF.

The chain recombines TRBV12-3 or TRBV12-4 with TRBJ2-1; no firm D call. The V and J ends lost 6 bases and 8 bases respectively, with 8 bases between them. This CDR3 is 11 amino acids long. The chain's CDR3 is CASSIVDEQFF. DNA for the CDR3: TGTGCCAGCAGCATAGTTGATGAGCAGTTCTTC.

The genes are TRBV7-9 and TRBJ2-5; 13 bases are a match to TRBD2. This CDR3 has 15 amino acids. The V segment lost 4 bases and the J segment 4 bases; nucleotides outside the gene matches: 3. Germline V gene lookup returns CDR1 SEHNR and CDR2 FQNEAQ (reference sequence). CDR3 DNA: TGTGCCAGCAGCTGGACTAGCGGGGGTGGAGAGACCCAGTACTTC. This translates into CASSWTSGGGETQYF.

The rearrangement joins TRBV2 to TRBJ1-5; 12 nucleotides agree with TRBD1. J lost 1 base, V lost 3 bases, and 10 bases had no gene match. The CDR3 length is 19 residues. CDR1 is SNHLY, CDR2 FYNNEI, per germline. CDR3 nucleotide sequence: TGTGCCAGCAGTGACTCCCCGGGACAGGGGGCCAGAAGCAATCAGCCCCAGCATTTT. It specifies CASSDSPGQGARSNQPQHF. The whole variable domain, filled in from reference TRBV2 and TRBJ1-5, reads EPEVTQTPSHQVTQMGQEVILRCVPISNHLYFYWYRQILGQKVEFLVSFYNNEISEKSEIFDDQFSVERPDGSNFTLKIRSTKLEDSAMYFCASSDSPGQGARSNQPQHFGDGTRLSIL.

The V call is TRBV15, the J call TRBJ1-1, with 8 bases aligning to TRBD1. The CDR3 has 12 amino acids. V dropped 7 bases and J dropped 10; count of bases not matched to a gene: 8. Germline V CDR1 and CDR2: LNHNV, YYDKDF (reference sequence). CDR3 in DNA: TGTGCCACCACAACAGGGGGTAGTGGAGCTTTCTTT. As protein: CATTTGGSGAFF.

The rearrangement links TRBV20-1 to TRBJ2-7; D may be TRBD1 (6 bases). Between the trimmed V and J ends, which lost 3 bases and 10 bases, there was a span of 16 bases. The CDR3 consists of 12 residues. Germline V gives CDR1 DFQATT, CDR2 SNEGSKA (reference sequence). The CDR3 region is CSASGQTGTQYF. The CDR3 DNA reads TGCAGTGCTAGTGGCCAGACCGGGACACAGTACTTC.

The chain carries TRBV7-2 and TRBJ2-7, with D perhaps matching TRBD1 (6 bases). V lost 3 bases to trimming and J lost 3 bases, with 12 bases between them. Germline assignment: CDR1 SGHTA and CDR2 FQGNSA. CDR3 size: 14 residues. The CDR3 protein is CASSFSGADYEQYF. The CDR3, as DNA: TGTGCCAGCAGCTTTTCAGGGGCCGACTACGAGCAGTACTTC.

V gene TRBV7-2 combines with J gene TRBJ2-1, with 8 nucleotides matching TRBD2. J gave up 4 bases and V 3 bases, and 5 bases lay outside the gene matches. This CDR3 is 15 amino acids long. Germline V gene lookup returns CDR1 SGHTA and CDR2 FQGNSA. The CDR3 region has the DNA TGTGCCAGCAGCTTTTCCGGGGGGGTTTACAATGAGCAGTTCTTC. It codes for CASSFSGGVYNEQFF.

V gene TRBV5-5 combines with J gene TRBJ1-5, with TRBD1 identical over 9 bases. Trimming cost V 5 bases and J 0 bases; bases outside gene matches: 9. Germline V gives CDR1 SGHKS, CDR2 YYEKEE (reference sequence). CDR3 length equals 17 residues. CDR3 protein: CASRKGQGRPSNQPQHF. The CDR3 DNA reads TGTGCCAGCAGAAAGGGACAGGGTCGTCCTAGCAATCAGCCCCAGCATTTT.

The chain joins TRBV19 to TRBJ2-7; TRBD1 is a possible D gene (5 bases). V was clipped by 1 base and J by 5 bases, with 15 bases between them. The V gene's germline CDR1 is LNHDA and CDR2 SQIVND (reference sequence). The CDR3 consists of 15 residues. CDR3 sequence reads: CASSIGRTPTHEQYF. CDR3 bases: TGTGCCAGTAGTATAGGAAGGACACCCACTCACGAGCAGTACTTC.

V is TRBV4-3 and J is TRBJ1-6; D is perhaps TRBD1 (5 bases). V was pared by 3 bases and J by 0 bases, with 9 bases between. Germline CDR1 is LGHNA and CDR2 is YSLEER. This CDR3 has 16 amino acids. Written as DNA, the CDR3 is TGCGCCAGCAGCCAGGAAGACAGCTCCTATAATTCACCCCTCCACTTT. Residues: CASSQEDSSYNSPLHF.

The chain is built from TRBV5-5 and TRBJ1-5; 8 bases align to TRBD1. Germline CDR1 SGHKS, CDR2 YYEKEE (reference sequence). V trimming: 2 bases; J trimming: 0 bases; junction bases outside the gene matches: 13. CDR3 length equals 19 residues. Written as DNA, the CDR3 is TGTGCCAGCAGCTTATTAACAGGGGGACGTCTAAATAGCAATCAGCCCCAGCATTTT. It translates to CASSLLTGGRLNSNQPQHF.

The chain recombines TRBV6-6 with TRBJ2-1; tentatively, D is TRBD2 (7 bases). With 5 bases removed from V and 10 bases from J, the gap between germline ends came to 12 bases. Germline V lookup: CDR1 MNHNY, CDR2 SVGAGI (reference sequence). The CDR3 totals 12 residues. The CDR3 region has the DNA TGTGCCAGCAGTGATACGGGGGGCGAGCAGTTCTTC. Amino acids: CASSDTGGEQFF.

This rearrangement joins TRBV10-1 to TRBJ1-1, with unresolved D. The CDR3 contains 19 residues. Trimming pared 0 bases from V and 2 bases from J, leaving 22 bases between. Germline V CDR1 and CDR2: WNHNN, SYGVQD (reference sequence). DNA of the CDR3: TGCGCCAGCAGTGAGTCCCGGACCTCATCGAAGCGGGGAAACACTGAAGCTTTCTTT. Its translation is CASSESRTSSKRGNTEAFF.

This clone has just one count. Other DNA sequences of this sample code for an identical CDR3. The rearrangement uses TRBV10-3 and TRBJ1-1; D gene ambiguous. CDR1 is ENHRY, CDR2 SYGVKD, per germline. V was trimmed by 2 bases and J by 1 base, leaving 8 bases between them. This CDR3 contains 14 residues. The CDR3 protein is CAISEGRQNTEAFF. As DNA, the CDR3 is TGTGCCATCAGTGAGGGCAGACAGAACACTGAAGCTTTCTTT.

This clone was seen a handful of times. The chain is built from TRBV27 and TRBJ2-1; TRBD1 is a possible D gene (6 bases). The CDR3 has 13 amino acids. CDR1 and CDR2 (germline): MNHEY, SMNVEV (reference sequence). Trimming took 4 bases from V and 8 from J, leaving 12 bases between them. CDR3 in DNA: TGTGCCAGCAGTTATCAACACAGGGATGAGCAGTTCTTC. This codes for CASSYQHRDEQFF.

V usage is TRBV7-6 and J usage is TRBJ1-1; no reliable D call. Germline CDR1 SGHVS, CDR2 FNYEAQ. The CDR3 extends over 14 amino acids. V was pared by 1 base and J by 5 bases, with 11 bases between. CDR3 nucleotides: TGTGCCAGCAGCTTAGGCGGCCCGGAGACTGAAGCTTTCTTT. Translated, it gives CASSLGGPETEAFF.

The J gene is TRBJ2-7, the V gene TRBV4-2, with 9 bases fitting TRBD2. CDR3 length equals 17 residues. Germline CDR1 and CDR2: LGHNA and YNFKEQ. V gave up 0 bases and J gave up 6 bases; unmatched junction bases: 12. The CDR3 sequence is CASSQDLTRGGAIEQYF. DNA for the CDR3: TGTGCCAGCAGCCAAGATCTTACGCGCGGGGGGGCGATCGAGCAGTACTTC.

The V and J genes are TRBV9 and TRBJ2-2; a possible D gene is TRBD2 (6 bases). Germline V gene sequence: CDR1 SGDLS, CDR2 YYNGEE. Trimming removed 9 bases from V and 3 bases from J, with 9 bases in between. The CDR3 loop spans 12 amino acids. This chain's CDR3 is CATGTHTGELFF. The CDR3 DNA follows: TGTGCCACCGGGACTCACACCGGGGAGCTGTTTTTT.

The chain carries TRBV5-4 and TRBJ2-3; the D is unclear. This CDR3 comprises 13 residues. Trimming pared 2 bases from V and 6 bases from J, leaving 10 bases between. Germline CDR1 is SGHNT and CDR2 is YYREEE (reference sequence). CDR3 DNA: TGTGCCAGCAGCTTTACGGTCGGGGATACGCAGTATTTT. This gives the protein CASSFTVGDTQYF.

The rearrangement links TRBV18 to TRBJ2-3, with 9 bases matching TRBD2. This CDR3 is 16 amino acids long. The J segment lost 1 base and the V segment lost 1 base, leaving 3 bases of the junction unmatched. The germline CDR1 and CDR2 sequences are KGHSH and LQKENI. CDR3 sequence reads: CASSPQIAGGTDTQYF. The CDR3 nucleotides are TGTGCCAGCTCACCACAAATAGCGGGGGGCACAGATACGCAGTATTTT.

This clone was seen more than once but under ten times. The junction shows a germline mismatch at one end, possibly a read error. DNA for the CDR3: TGTGCTAGCAGCACCGCGGTAGCGGGTAGTTTCGGGGAGCTGTTTTTT. It codes for CASSTAVAGSFGELFF. The chain uses TRBV7-7 and TRBJ2-2, with 7 nucleotides matching TRBD2. Looked up from germline, CDR1 is SSHAT and CDR2 is FNYEAQ (reference sequence). The length of the CDR3 is 16 residues.

The CDR3, as DNA: TGTGCCAGCAGTTTTCAACCAGGATGGACTGAAGCTTTCTTT. Translating it yields CASSFQPGWTEAFF. The V and J genes are TRBV6-5 and TRBJ1-1; D gene unclear. The length of the CDR3 is 14 residues. V shed 4 bases and J shed 5 bases, with 14 bases lying between them. From germline, CDR1 is MNHEY and CDR2 SVGAGI.

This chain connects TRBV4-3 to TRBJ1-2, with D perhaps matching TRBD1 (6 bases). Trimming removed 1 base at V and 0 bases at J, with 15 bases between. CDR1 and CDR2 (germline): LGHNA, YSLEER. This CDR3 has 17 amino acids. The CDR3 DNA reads TGCGCCAGCAGCCAAGGAATCCGGGACACAGCTAACTATGGCTACACCTTC. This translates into CASSQGIRDTANYGYTF.

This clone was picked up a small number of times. Written as DNA, the CDR3 is TGTGCCAGCAGCCCGGGTGGAGGACAGGGGGTCTACGAGCAGTACTTC. As protein: CASSPGGGQGVYEQYF. The chain joins TRBV11-3 to TRBJ2-7; the match to TRBD1 covers 10 bases. V lost 5 bases, J lost 3 bases, and 10 bases stayed unmatched. The CDR3 totals 16 residues. The V gene's germline CDR1 is SGHNT and CDR2 YENEEA.

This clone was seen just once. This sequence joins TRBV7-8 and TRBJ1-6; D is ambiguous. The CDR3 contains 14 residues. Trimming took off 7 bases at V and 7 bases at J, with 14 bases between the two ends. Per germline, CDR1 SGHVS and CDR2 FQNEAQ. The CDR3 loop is CASNHAQNNSPLHF. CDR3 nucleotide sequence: TGTGCCAGCAACCACGCACAGAACAATTCACCCCTCCACTTT.

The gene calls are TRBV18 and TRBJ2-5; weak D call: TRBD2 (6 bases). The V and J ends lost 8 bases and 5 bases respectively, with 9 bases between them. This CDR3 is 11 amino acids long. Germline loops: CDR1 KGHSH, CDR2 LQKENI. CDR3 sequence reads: CASATRETQYF. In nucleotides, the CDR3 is TGTGCCAGCGCGACTAGGGAGACCCAGTACTTC.

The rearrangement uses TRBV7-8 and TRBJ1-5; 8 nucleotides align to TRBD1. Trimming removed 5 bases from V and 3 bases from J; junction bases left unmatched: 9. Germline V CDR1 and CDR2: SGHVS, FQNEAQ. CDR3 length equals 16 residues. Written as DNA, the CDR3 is TGTGCCAGCAGCACACTTGGACAGGGTGCCAATCAGCCCCAGCATTTT. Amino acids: CASSTLGQGANQPQHF.

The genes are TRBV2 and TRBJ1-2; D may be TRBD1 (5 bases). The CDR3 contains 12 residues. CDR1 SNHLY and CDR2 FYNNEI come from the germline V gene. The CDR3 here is CVQGLGTYGYTF. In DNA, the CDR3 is TGTGTGCAGGGTCTCGGCACCTATGGCTACACCTTC.

The DNA of the CDR3 is TGTGCCAGCAGCCCCTCCCTGAGCACTGAAGCTTTCTTT. It codes for CASSPSLSTEAFF. The chain carries TRBV9 and TRBJ1-1, with unresolved D. This CDR3 has 13 residues. V dropped 4 bases and J dropped 4 bases, with 11 bases sitting between them. The germline CDR1 and CDR2 sequences are SGDLS and YYNGEE.

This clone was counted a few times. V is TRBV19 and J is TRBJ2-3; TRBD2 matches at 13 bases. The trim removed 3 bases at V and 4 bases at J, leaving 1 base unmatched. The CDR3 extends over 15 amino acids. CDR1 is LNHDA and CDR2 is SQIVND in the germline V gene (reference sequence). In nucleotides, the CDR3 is TGTGCCAGTAGTATCGGACTAGCGGGGGCAGATACGCAGTATTTT. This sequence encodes CASSIGLAGADTQYF.